The rows below give T cell receptor beta chains drawn from one sample of a study of Ad26.COV2.S vaccination and SARS-CoV-2 variants. The table came from immunoSEQ multiplex PCR; TCRdb's copy has only in-frame clones and leaves some out. The sample records approximately 340,000 clones, roughly nine tenths being singletons. The sample was peripheral blood, taken after recovery from COVID-19. These receptors originate from a human donor who had recovered from COVID-19. Both conserved end residues are part of each CDR3. The D gene is left open where the match is weak. Where a row states a size, it is once, few, many or the class of an expanded clone; other rows omit it.

D gene: TRBD1; clone size: NA; J gene: TRBJ2-7; V gene: TRBV6-2/TRBV6-3; CDR3 protein: CASSYGQGMYEQYF; CDR3 DNA: TGTGCCAGCAGTTACGGACAGGGTATGTACGAGCAGTACTTC
D gene: TRBD2; clone size: NA; J gene: TRBJ2-1; V gene: TRBV9; CDR3 protein: CASSVDAGTSGTEQFF; CDR3 DNA: TGTGCCAGCAGCGTAGATGCCGGGACTAGCGGGACTGAGCAGTTCTTC
D gene: TRBD1; clone size: NA; J gene: TRBJ1-6; V gene: TRBV2; CDR3 protein: CASSDRVYNSPLHF; CDR3 DNA: TGTGCCAGCAGCGACAGGGTTTATAATTCACCCCTCCACTTT
D gene: NA; clone size: NA; J gene: TRBJ1-2; V gene: TRBV6-5; CDR3 protein: CASSYLGSNYGYTF; CDR3 DNA: TGTGCCAGCAGTTACCTCGGGAGCAACTATGGCTACACCTTC
D gene: NA; clone size: NA; J gene: TRBJ1-5; V gene: TRBV27; CDR3 protein: CASSPSGDSANQPQHF; CDR3 DNA: TGTGCCAGCAGCCCCTCCGGGGATAGCGCCAATCAGCCCCAGCATTTT
D gene: NA; clone size: NA; J gene: TRBJ1-3; V gene: TRBV10-1; CDR3 protein: CASSPGPRSGNTIYF; CDR3 DNA: TGCGCCAGCAGTCCGGGCCCTCGCTCTGGAAACACCATATATTTT
D gene: TRBD1; clone size: few; J gene: TRBJ1-3; V gene: TRBV5-6; CDR3 protein: CASSQRQGLSTYF; CDR3 DNA: TGTGCCAGCAGCCAGCGACAGGGATTAAGTACATATTTT
D gene: NA; clone size: NA; J gene: TRBJ2-7; V gene: TRBV15; CDR3 protein: CATSSNQGPYEQYF; CDR3 DNA: TGTGCCACCAGCAGCAACCAGGGGCCTTACGAGCAGTACTTC
D gene: NA; clone size: NA; J gene: TRBJ2-1; V gene: TRBV5-1; CDR3 protein: CASSFELGSVNEQFF; CDR3 DNA: TGCGCCAGCAGCTTCGAACTAGGCTCCGTAAATGAGCAGTTCTTC
D gene: NA; clone size: NA; J gene: TRBJ1-4; V gene: TRBV12-3/TRBV12-4; CDR3 protein: CASSLSSPEKLFF; CDR3 DNA: TGTGCCAGCAGTTTGAGCTCACCTGAAAAACTGTTTTTT
D gene: TRBD1; clone size: NA; J gene: TRBJ1-2; V gene: TRBV4-3; CDR3 protein: CASSQSDRVINYGYTF; CDR3 DNA: TGCGCCAGCAGCCAGTCCGACAGGGTCATTAACTATGGCTACACCTTC
D gene: NA; clone size: NA; J gene: TRBJ2-2; V gene: TRBV6-5; CDR3 protein: CASHGTDPTGELFF; CDR3 DNA: TGTGCCAGCCACGGGACGGACCCCACCGGGGAGCTGTTTTTT
D gene: NA; clone size: NA; J gene: TRBJ1-1; V gene: TRBV6-5; CDR3 protein: CASSYQGSSTEAFF; CDR3 DNA: TGTGCCAGCAGTTACCAGGGAAGTTCAACTGAAGCTTTCTTT
D gene: NA; clone size: NA; J gene: TRBJ2-6; V gene: TRBV5-4; CDR3 protein: CASSPRGANVLTF; CDR3 DNA: TGTGCCAGCAGCCCCCGAGGGGCCAACGTCCTGACTTTC
D gene: TRBD1; clone size: once; J gene: TRBJ2-1; V gene: TRBV4-2; CDR3 protein: CASSARDRENNEQFF; CDR3 DNA: TGTGCCAGCAGCGCCCGGGACAGGGAAAACAATGAGCAGTTCTTC
D gene: NA; clone size: NA; J gene: TRBJ2-5; V gene: TRBV10-3; CDR3 protein: CAISERQGPETQYF; CDR3 DNA: TGTGCCATCAGTGAGAGGCAGGGACCAGAGACCCAGTACTTC
D gene: TRBD2; clone size: NA; J gene: TRBJ2-2; V gene: TRBV13; CDR3 protein: CASSPGTSGTGELFF; CDR3 DNA: TGTGCCAGCAGCCCGGGGACTAGCGGCACCGGGGAGCTGTTTTTT
D gene: TRBD2; clone size: NA; J gene: TRBJ2-7; V gene: TRBV27; CDR3 protein: CASSLPGGGPYEQYF; CDR3 DNA: TGTGCCAGCAGCCTCCCCGGGGGGGGCCCCTACGAGCAGTACTTC
D gene: TRBD1; clone size: NA; J gene: TRBJ2-7; V gene: TRBV18; CDR3 protein: CASSSQGAGYLYEQYF; CDR3 DNA: TGTGCCAGCTCATCACAGGGGGCAGGGTACCTCTACGAGCAGTACTTC
D gene: TRBD2; clone size: NA; J gene: TRBJ2-1; V gene: TRBV5-4; CDR3 protein: CASSPGGAPGGSEQFF; CDR3 DNA: TGTGCCAGCAGCCCGGGAGGGGCGCCCGGGGGGAGTGAGCAGTTCTTC
D gene: TRBD2; clone size: NA; J gene: TRBJ2-7; V gene: TRBV15; CDR3 protein: CATSRDRGAYEQYF; CDR3 DNA: TGTGCCACCAGCAGAGATCGGGGGGCCTACGAGCAGTACTTC
D gene: NA; clone size: NA; J gene: TRBJ1-2; V gene: TRBV6-5; CDR3 protein: CASGWQEGANYGYTF; CDR3 DNA: TGTGCCAGCGGTTGGCAGGAGGGGGCTAACTATGGCTACACCTTC
D gene: NA; clone size: NA; J gene: TRBJ1-2; V gene: TRBV13; CDR3 protein: CASSLLWGRYGYTF; CDR3 DNA: TGTGCCAGCAGCTTACTATGGGGACGGTATGGCTACACCTTC
D gene: NA; clone size: NA; J gene: TRBJ2-4; V gene: TRBV2; CDR3 protein: CASTAGGREAKNIQYF; CDR3 DNA: TGTGCCAGCACGGCCGGGGGGCGCGAGGCCAAAAACATTCAGTACTTC
D gene: NA; clone size: NA; J gene: TRBJ2-7; V gene: TRBV27; CDR3 protein: CASSLQRDSYEQYF; CDR3 DNA: TGTGCCAGCAGTCTCCAGCGCGACAGCTACGAGCAGTACTTC
D gene: TRBD2; clone size: NA; J gene: TRBJ2-7; V gene: TRBV24-1; CDR3 protein: CATSDRTSPEQYF; CDR3 DNA: TGTGCCACCAGTGATCGGACTAGCCCGGAGCAGTACTTC
D gene: NA; clone size: NA; J gene: TRBJ1-3; V gene: TRBV9; CDR3 protein: CASSVAPAPGSGNTIYF; CDR3 DNA: TGTGCCAGCAGCGTAGCCCCCGCTCCCGGCTCTGGAAACACCATATATTTT